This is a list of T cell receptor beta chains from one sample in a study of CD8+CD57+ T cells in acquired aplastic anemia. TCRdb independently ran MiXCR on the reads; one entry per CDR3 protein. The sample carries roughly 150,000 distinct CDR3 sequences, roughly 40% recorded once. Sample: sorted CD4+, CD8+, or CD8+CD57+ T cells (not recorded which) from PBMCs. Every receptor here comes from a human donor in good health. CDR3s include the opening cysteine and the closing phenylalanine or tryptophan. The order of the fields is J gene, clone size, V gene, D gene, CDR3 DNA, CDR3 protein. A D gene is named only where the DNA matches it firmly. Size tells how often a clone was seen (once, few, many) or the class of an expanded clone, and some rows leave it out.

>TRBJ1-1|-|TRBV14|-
TGTGCCAGCAGCCAAGGCAGGGCTACTGAAGCTCTCTTT
CASSQGRATEALF
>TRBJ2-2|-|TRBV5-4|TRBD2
TGTGCCAGCAACTCAATCCTAGCGGGGCAGAACGCCGGGGAGCTGTTTTTT
CASNSILAGQNAGELFF
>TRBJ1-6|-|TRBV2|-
TGTGCCAAACAGGGATCTAGTTCACCCCTCCACTTT
CAKQGSSSPLHF
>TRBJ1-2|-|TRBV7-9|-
TGTGCCAGCAGCTCCGAAACAGACGATAACTATGGCTACACCTTC
CASSSETDDNYGYTF
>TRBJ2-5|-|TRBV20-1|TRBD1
TGCAGTGCTGCTGGACCGGGACAGGGGGCCGGAGAGACCCAGTACTTC
CSAAGPGQGAGETQYF
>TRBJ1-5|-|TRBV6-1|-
TGTGCCAGCACCGTGGGGGTAAGTCAGCCCCAGCATTTT
CASTVGVSQPQHF
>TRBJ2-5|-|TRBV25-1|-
TGTGCCAGCGGGGACTTTAGGACAGCCATGAACTTC
CASGDFRTAMNF
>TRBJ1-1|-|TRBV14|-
TGTGCCAGCAGCCAAGGTCGATGGGACACCCTCACTGAAGCTTTCTTT
CASSQGRWDTLTEAFF
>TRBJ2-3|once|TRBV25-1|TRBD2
TGTGCCAGCAGTGAAGGACTAGCGGATACCGCCACAGATACGCAGTATTTT
CASSEGLADTATDTQYF
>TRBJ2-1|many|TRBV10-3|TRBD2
TGTGCCATCAGAGGGGGAAATGCGGGGGGCTTTGAGCAGTTCTTC
CAIRGGNAGGFEQFF
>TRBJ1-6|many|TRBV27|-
TGTGCCAGCAGAGCGGCAGGGTCACCCCTCCACTTT
CASRAAGSPLHF
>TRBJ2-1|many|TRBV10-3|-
TGTGCCATCAGTGAGTCGATACCGAGTGAGCAGTTCTTC
CAISESIPSEQFF
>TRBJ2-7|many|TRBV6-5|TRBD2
TGTGCCAGCAGTTACTCGAGGCCTAGCGGGAGAGGATACGAGCAGTACTTC
CASSYSRPSGRGYEQYF
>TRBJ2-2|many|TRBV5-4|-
TGTGCCAGCAGCAACCGGGACTTCGGCGGGGAGCTGTTTTTT
CASSNRDFGGELFF
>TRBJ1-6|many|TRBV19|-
TGTGCCAGTAGCCCAGAGATGAACTCCTATAATTCACCCCTCCACTTT
CASSPEMNSYNSPLHF
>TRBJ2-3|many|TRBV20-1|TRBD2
TGCAGTGCTGGTAGCGGGGGGGCCTTACGTACAGATACGCAGTATTTT
CSAGSGGALRTDTQYF
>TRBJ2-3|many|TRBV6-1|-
TGTGCCAGCAGCATCGGACAGAGCACAGATACGCAGTATTTT
CASSIGQSTDTQYF
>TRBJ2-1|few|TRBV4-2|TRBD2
TGTGCCAGCAGCCAAGGGAGGGAGCGGTCACCCCGGGGGGGATACAATGAGCAGTTCTTC
CASSQGRERSPRGGYNEQFF
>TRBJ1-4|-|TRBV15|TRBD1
TGTGCCACCAGAGGGGGCCAAGTAGGCGAAAAACTGTTTTTT
CATRGGQVGEKLFF
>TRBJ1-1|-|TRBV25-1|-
TGTGCCAGCAGTGAATATAACTCGGGCACTGAAGCTTTCTTT
CASSEYNSGTEAFF
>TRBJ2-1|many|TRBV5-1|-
TGCGCCAGCAGCTTCAATTCCGATGAGCAGTTCTTC
CASSFNSDEQFF
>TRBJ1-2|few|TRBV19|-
TGTGCCAGTAGTATGCATGATGGGACGGGGTATGGCTACACCTTC
CASSMHDGTGYGYTF
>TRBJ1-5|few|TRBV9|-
TGTGCCAGCAGCGTAGTCTCCCACCGTGGGGGGGGGGGCGGCAATCAGCCCCAGCATTTT
CASSVVSHRGGGGGNQPQHF
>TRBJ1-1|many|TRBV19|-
TGTGCCAGTAGTATAGTCCCGGGACTTAACACTGAAGCTTTCTTT
CASSIVPGLNTEAFF
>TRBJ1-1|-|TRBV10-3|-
TGTGCCATCAGCGAGCCAGGCCATGAAGCTTTCTTT
CAISEPGHEAFF
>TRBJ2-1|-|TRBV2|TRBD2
TGTGCTAGGGGGACCCCGGGACTAGTTAATGAGCAGTTCTTC
CARGTPGLVNEQFF
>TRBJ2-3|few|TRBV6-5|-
TGTGCCAGCAGTTACCCTGCGGGACAGAACCCAGATACGCAGTATTTT
CASSYPAGQNPDTQYF
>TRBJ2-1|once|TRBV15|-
TGTGCCACCAGCAGAGCCGGGTACGATGAGCAGTTCTTC
CATSRAGYDEQFF
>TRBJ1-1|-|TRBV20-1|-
TGCAGTGCTAGAACCCTAGACAGTGGCACTGAAGCTTTCTTT
CSARTLDSGTEAFF